This passage covers 5 T cell receptor beta chains from one sample sequenced in a study of CD8 T cells in Susac syndrome. The authors reverse transcribed about 0.5 to 1 ug RNA with random hexamers. TCRdb recomputed calls from the immunoSEQ multiplex PCR reads with MiXCR, one row per CDR3 protein. The sample carries approximately 210,000 distinct CDR3 sequences, 94% recorded once. The material sequenced was CD4+ T cells from PBMCs. These receptors were obtained from a human donor with Susac syndrome.

The chain couples TRBV28 to TRBJ2-6; the D gene is possibly TRBD2 (7 bases). The CDR3 runs 17 residues. In germline, CDR1 is MDHEN, CDR2 SYDVKM. The germline V and J ends were trimmed by 3 bases and 0 bases, with 12 bases remaining between them. The CDR3 loop is CASSFAGEGSGANVLTF. DNA for the CDR3: TGTGCCAGCAGTTTCGCAGGGGAGGGCTCTGGGGCCAACGTCCTGACTTTC.

V usage is TRBV7-3 and J usage is TRBJ1-6; no clear D. The CDR3 is 13 residues long. Germline lookup yields CDR1 SGHTA and CDR2 FQGTGA. Trimming removed 5 bases from V and 11 bases from J, with 13 bases in between. CDR3 coding DNA: TGTGCCAGCAGCCGAGAGAAGGGAGCACCCCTCCACTTT. Translating it yields CASSREKGAPLHF. Combining the CDR3 with reference TRBV7-3 and TRBJ1-6 gives the whole variable domain GAGVSQTPSNKVTEKGKYVELRCDPISGHTALYWYRQSLGQGPEFLIYFQGTGAADDSGLPNDRFFAVRPEGSVSTLKIQRTERGDSAVYLCASSREKGAPLHFGNGTRLTVT.

The chain couples TRBV2 to TRBJ1-1; weak D call: TRBD1 (6 bases). Looked up from germline, CDR1 is SNHLY and CDR2 is FYNNEI. The CDR3 runs to 12 residues. Trimming removed 6 bases from V and 5 bases from J, with 10 bases in between. Here the CDR3 DNA reads TGTGCCAGCAGCGGGGGGCGAACTGAAGCTTTCTTT. Its translation is CASSGGRTEAFF.

CDR3 DNA sequence: TGCAGTGCTAGAGTACCTAAGAATGCCAATGAGCAGTTCTTC. Translation gives CSARVPKNANEQFF. J is TRBJ2-1 and V is TRBV20-1; D ambiguous. The germline V gene encodes CDR1 DFQATT and CDR2 SNEGSKA (reference sequence). This CDR3 has 14 residues. V was clipped by 1 base and J by 6 bases, with 13 bases between them.

Of note for this clonotype: The conserved phenylalanine or tryptophan normally closing the CDR3 is absent here, so this likely arose from a read error. The chain couples TRBV9 to TRBJ2-1; D ambiguous. Germline V lookup: CDR1 SGDLS, CDR2 YYNGEE. This CDR3 has 16 amino acids. The germline V and J ends were trimmed by 0 bases and 0 bases, with 10 bases remaining between them. The chain's CDR3 is CASSVGTDSSYNEQFV. The CDR3 region has the DNA TGTGCCAGCAGCGTAGGGACGGATAGCTCCTACAATGAGCAGTTCGTC.